One sample yielded the 17 T cell receptor beta chains listed below, sequenced in a study of T cell repertoires in cytomegalovirus infection. Their antigens remain unidentified. From the reads, TCRdb called clonotypes with MiXCR, one entry per CDR3 protein. The sample holds roughly 920,000 distinct CDR3 sequences, roughly 31% seen once. The input for sequencing was cultured CD8+ T cells from PBMCs, taken from culture after CMV antigen stimulation. These receptors were collected from a human donor in good health (CMV status not recorded). Some clones in this sample may be carry-over from other donors' samples.

The chain has TRBV12-3 or TRBV12-4 and TRBJ2-1, with 7 bases aligning to TRBD2. V shed 1 base and J 3 bases; nucleotides not matched to a gene: 3. This CDR3 comprises 15 residues. In nucleotides, the CDR3 is TGTGCCAGCAGTTTAGAAGGGGACTACTACAATGAGCAGTTCTTC. Translated, it gives CASSLEGDYYNEQFF.

This clonotype was counted a single time. The chain is built from TRBV20-1 and TRBJ2-7; either TRBD1 or TRBD2 may fit D (5 bases each). This CDR3 comprises 16 residues. CDR1 is DFQATT, CDR2 SNEGSKA, per germline (reference sequence). Between the trimmed V and J ends, which lost 1 base and 0 bases, there was a span of 16 bases. This chain's CDR3 is CSARAILDGASYEQYV. CDR3 bases: TGCAGTGCTAGAGCAATTTTGGACGGGGCCTCCTACGAGCAGTACGTC.

This clonotype was seen many times. The gene calls are TRBV2 and TRBJ1-2; possibly TRBD1 for D (5 bases). This CDR3 has 13 residues. The germline V and J ends were trimmed by 6 bases and 3 bases, with 11 bases remaining between them. CDR1 is SNHLY, CDR2 FYNNEI, per germline. The CDR3, as DNA: TGTGCCAGCAGGGGGCGCACGGACTATGGCTACACCTTC. Protein sequence: CASRGRTDYGYTF.

This clonotype has only a few counts. The chain is built from TRBV7-2 and TRBJ2-1; D possibly matches TRBD1 or TRBD2 (6 bases each). Trimming shortened V by 5 bases and J by 6 bases, and 20 bases separated the two germline ends. Germline CDR1 reads SGHTA; CDR2 reads FQGNSA. CDR3 size: 16 residues. CDR3 residues: CASSLWGAGMSNEQFF. The CDR3 DNA is TGTGCCAGCAGCCTCTGGGGGGCAGGCATGTCCAATGAGCAGTTCTTC.

V is TRBV9 and J is TRBJ2-1; 7 bases line up with TRBD2. Germline values: CDR1 SGDLS, CDR2 YYNGEE. This CDR3 spans 13 amino acids. With V trimmed by 7 bases and J by 8 bases, 9 bases remained unmatched. As DNA, the CDR3 is TGTGCCAGCGGAACGACCCGGGGGGATGAGCAGTTCTTC. Protein sequence: CASGTTRGDEQFF.

The V gene is TRBV19, the J gene TRBJ2-3, with D maybe TRBD2 (6 bases). The CDR3 has 14 amino acids. V was cut by 7 bases and J by 8 bases, with 19 bases left in between. Looked up from germline, CDR1 is LNHDA and CDR2 is SQIVND (reference sequence). The CDR3 protein is CASMGLPTIRTQYF. In DNA, the CDR3 is TGTGCCAGTATGGGACTGCCAACCATTCGTACGCAGTATTTT. Based on the CDR3 plus reference TRBV19 and TRBJ2-3, the full variable domain is DGGITQSPKYLFRKEGQNVTLSCEQNLNHDAMYWYRQDPGQGLRLIYYSQIVNDFQKGDIAEGYSVSREKKESFPLTVTSAQKNPTAFYLCASMGLPTIRTQYFGPGTRLTVL.

This clonotype has more than one count but fewer than ten. This sequence joins TRBV6-2 or TRBV6-3 and TRBJ2-7; D unresolved. The CDR3 totals 14 residues. Between the trimmed V and J ends, which lost 7 bases and 1 base, there was a span of 14 bases. Germline-derived CDR1 and CDR2 are MNHEY and SVGEGT. CDR3 sequence reads: CASNDRSRSYEQYV. For the CDR3, the DNA is TGTGCCAGCAACGACCGCTCGCGATCCTACGAGCAGTACGTC.

Many counts were recorded for this clonotype. The CDR3 loop is CASRFLRDGYTF. The CDR3 DNA sequence: TGTGCCAGCAGATTCCTAAGGGATGGCTACACCTTC. The chain uses TRBV28 and TRBJ1-2; D remains unclear. V lost 6 bases and J lost 6, with 11 bases in between. CDR1 MDHEN and CDR2 SYDVKM come from the germline V gene. This CDR3 has 12 amino acids.

This clonotype came up a few times. The chain has TRBV12-3 or TRBV12-4 and TRBJ1-2; D might be TRBD1 (5 bases). The CDR3 loop spans 12 amino acids. The germline V and J ends were trimmed by 9 bases and 3 bases, with 11 bases remaining between them. The CDR3 DNA sequence: TGTGCCAGTCGAGGGGCAGACTATGGCTACACCTTC. Protein sequence: CASRGADYGYTF.

The chain has TRBV12-5 and TRBJ1-1; no definite D call. The V end lost 4 bases, the J end lost 1 base, and 7 bases lay between the germline ends. Germline CDR1 reads LGHNT; CDR2 reads FRNRAP. The CDR3 loop spans 13 amino acids. CDR3 coding DNA: TGTGCTAGTGGTTATGGAAGGAACACTGAAGCTTTCTTT. Protein: CASGYGRNTEAFF.

This rearrangement joins TRBV27 to TRBJ2-5, with D unresolved. With 3 bases removed from V and 5 bases from J, the gap between germline ends came to 10 bases. Germline V gene sequence: CDR1 MNHEY, CDR2 SMNVEV (reference sequence). The CDR3 consists of 13 residues. Here the CDR3 reads CASSFGVLETQYF. The CDR3 region has the DNA TGTGCCAGCAGTTTTGGGGTTTTGGAGACCCAGTACTTC.

V is TRBV19 and J is TRBJ2-1, with D perhaps TRBD2 (6 bases). The CDR3 runs 14 residues. Trimming removed 3 bases at V and 6 bases at J, with 12 bases between. Germline CDR1 reads LNHDA; CDR2 reads SQIVND (reference sequence). CDR3 in DNA: TGTGCCAGTAGTATTGCGGGGTTCTCCAATGAGCAGTTCTTC. It specifies CASSIAGFSNEQFF.

This clonotype was recorded at least ten times. The V call is TRBV7-8, the J call TRBJ2-5; TRBD2 might be the D (5 bases). V shed 1 base and J shed 5 bases, with 14 bases lying between them. Germline-derived CDR1 and CDR2 are SGHVS and FQNEAQ. The CDR3 length is 15 residues. In nucleotides, the CDR3 is TGTGCCAGCAGCTTAGTAGTGAGGGTGGGGGAGACCCAGTACTTC. Translating gives CASSLVVRVGETQYF.

A few counts support this clonotype. This chain joins TRBV6-5 and TRBJ1-1; no definite D call. The V end lost 2 bases, the J end lost 0 bases, and 7 bases lay between the germline ends. The germline V gene encodes CDR1 MNHEY and CDR2 SVGAGI. The CDR3 runs 14 residues. The CDR3 DNA follows: TGTGCCAGCAGTTACCCCGACATGAACACTGAAGCTTTCTTT. It codes for CASSYPDMNTEAFF.

This chain links TRBV12-3 or TRBV12-4 with TRBJ1-5; 10 bases line up with TRBD1. The CDR3 has 15 amino acids. V was clipped by 7 bases and J by 6 bases; unmatched bases: 9. The CDR3 region has the DNA TGTGCCAGCACCCGATCCGGGACAGGGGTTCAGCCCCAGCATTTT. Protein: CASTRSGTGVQPQHF.

This chain connects TRBV5-1 to TRBJ1-6; D might be TRBD1 (5 bases). The CDR3 contains 18 residues. Germline V gene sequence: CDR1 SGHRS, CDR2 YFSETQ. V shed 0 bases and J shed 6 bases, with 19 bases lying between them. The CDR3 region is CASSLEPQGTDINSPLHF. CDR3 nucleotides: TGCGCCAGCAGCTTGGAACCCCAGGGTACGGATATTAATTCACCCCTCCACTTT. The entire variable domain, with the rest obtained from reference TRBV5-1 and TRBJ1-6, is as follows: KAGVTQTPRYLIKTRGQQVTLSCSPISGHRSVSWYQQTPGQGLQFLFEYFSETQRNKGNFPGRFSGRQFSNSRSEMNVSTLELGDSALYLCASSLEPQGTDINSPLHFGNGTRLTVT.

Worth noting for this clonotype: A much larger clone is a single base away; this may be a read error. The CDR3 region is CACSLVEEPLNTGELFF. CDR3 bases: TGTGCCTGCAGCTTGGTGGAGGAACCCCTGAACACCGGGGAGCTGTTTTTT. The genes are TRBV7-6 and TRBJ2-2, with D possibly being TRBD2 (5 bases). This CDR3 comprises 17 residues. CDR1 SGHVS and CDR2 FNYEAQ come from the germline V gene.